The TCR beta chain described here comes from a study of vaccination effects on CD4 cells after COVID-19. For the study at large: Following the second dose by a median of 72 days, the post-vaccine samples were obtained. Broader study findings: Clones induced by infection and by vaccine showed marked clonal contraction late after vaccination.

CDR1 is LNHDA and CDR2 is SQIVND in the germline V gene (reference sequence). The length of the CDR3 is 14 residues. The germline V and J ends were trimmed by 1 base and 0 bases, with 4 bases remaining between them. TCRdb keeps only in-frame clones here, not all; method: immunoSEQ multiplex PCR. The table records about 48,000 clones, about four fifths of them present only once. Remarks on this clone: Its target is unknown.

After expansion with viral peptide pools in the ViraFEST assay, antigen-specific CD4+ T cells were sequenced. Following culture for about 11 days, CD4+ T cells were isolated. The participants, recipients of two vaccine doses, got either BNT162b2 or mRNA-1273. Vaccinees lacked prior SARS-CoV-2 infection and tested negative for nucleocapsid antibodies. The chain has TRBV19 and TRBJ1-5; D gene unclear. This receptor was obtained from a human donor who received a COVID-19 vaccine. The source material was CD4+ T cells from PBMCs cultured with HCoV-OC43 spike peptides, sampled after COVID-19 vaccination. Subset reported: HCoV-OC43 spike overlapping peptide pool stimulation. CDR3 in DNA: TGTGCCAGTAGTATAGTTAATAGCAATCAGCCCCAGCATTTT. It codes for CASSIVNSNQPQHF. Combining the CDR3 with reference TRBV19 and TRBJ1-5 gives the whole variable domain DGGITQSPKYLFRKEGQNVTLSCEQNLNHDAMYWYRQDPGQGLRLIYYSQIVNDFQKGDIAEGYSVSREKKESFPLTVTSAQKNPTAFYLCASSIVNSNQPQHFGDGTRLSIL.